These 27 T cell receptor beta chains were sequenced from one sample in a study of CD8+ T cells in alopecia areata. As the sequencing template, cDNA was produced by extracting RNA and reverse transcribing it. Using immunoSEQ multiplex PCR, the repertoire was profiled, and TCRdb retains in-frame clones only, with some absent. The sample lists 120,000 or so clones; 35% to 40% were seen once. Sequencing was performed on CD4+ T cells sorted from blood. These TCRs come from a human donor with alopecia areata.

V usage is TRBV29-1 and J usage is TRBJ1-2; perhaps TRBD1 as D (5 bases). V was shortened by 7 bases and J by 4 bases, with 13 bases between the two germline ends. The length of the CDR3 is 12 residues. CDR1 is SQVTM, CDR2 ANQGSEA, per germline. As DNA, the CDR3 is TGCAGCGCCGAAGCAGGGACCTATGGCTACACCTTC. Its protein product is CSAEAGTYGYTF.

The chain couples TRBV7-2 to TRBJ1-6; TRBD1 might be the D (6 bases). The CDR3 has 13 residues. V lost 8 bases, J lost 9 bases, and 14 bases lay in between. The germline V gene encodes CDR1 SGHTA and CDR2 FQGNSA. This CDR3 reads CASGTSRGSPLHF. The CDR3 DNA reads as TGTGCCAGCGGGACATCCAGGGGTTCACCCCTCCACTTT.

The V gene is TRBV15, the J gene TRBJ2-3, with 9 nucleotides matching TRBD2. Germline trimming cut 3 bases from V and 3 bases from J; bases unmatched to any gene: 1. CDR3 length equals 14 residues. CDR1 and CDR2 from the germline V gene are LNHNV and YYDKDF (reference sequence). The CDR3 loop reads CATSRGLATDTQYF. CDR3 nucleotides: TGTGCCACCAGCAGGGGACTAGCAACAGATACGCAGTATTTT.

The J gene is TRBJ2-7, the V gene TRBV11-2; D perhaps matches TRBD2 (6 bases). Deletions cut 5 bases from V and 2 bases from J, with 10 bases between. The germline gives CDR1 SGHAT, CDR2 FQNNGV. The CDR3 totals 13 residues. The CDR3 DNA is TGTGCCAGCAGCGAAGGACTAACCTACGAGCAGTACTTC. It yields the protein CASSEGLTYEQYF.

This clone was counted only a few times. This chain links TRBV7-6 with TRBJ1-1; the D gene is possibly TRBD1 (6 bases). CDR3 size: 13 residues. Germline V gene lookup returns CDR1 SGHVS and CDR2 FNYEAQ. The ends were cut back, 2 bases at V and 3 bases at J, with 7 bases in the middle. This CDR3 reads CASSLQGYTEAFF. The CDR3 DNA reads as TGTGCCAGCAGCTTACAGGGGTACACTGAAGCTTTCTTT. Together with reference TRBV7-6 and TRBJ1-1, the CDR3 gives the full variable domain: GAGVSQSPRYKVTKRGQDVALRCDPISGHVSLYWYRQALGQGPEFLTYFNYEAQQDKSGLPNDRFSAERPEGSISTLTIQRTEQRDSAMYRCASSLQGYTEAFFGQGTRLTVV.

This chain links TRBV29-1 with TRBJ2-2; the match to TRBD2 covers 7 bases. Per germline, CDR1 SQVTM and CDR2 ANQGSEA. J was trimmed by 5 bases and V by 3 bases; bases with no gene match: 3. This CDR3 region has 13 residues. CDR3 bases: TGCAGCGTTGAGGGAGGGAATACCGGGGAGCTGTTTTTT. Translation: CSVEGGNTGELFF.

The chain recombines TRBV29-1 with TRBJ2-5; unclear D gene. This CDR3 region has 12 residues. The germline gives CDR1 SQVTM, CDR2 ANQGSEA. V dropped 7 bases and J dropped 1 base, with 10 bases sitting between them. The CDR3 region is CSADSFQETQYF. In DNA, the CDR3 is TGCAGCGCTGACTCATTCCAAGAGACCCAGTACTTC.

This clone was found a few times. The rearrangement uses TRBV5-1 and TRBJ2-7, with TRBD2 matching 9 bases. The ends lost 4 bases at V and 5 bases at J; junction bases unmatched: 4. Per germline, CDR1 SGHRS and CDR2 YFSETQ. There are 13 residues in the CDR3. The CDR3 protein is CASSIAGVNEQYF. CDR3 nucleotide sequence: TGCGCCAGCAGCATAGCGGGAGTCAACGAGCAGTACTTC.

The chain employs TRBV29-1 and TRBJ2-3, with D hard to call. The germline CDR1 and CDR2 sequences are SQVTM and ANQGSEA. Trimming cost V 4 bases and J 5 bases, with 7 bases left between them. The CDR3 contains 11 residues. The CDR3 here is CSVARGDTQYF. DNA for the CDR3: TGCAGCGTTGCTAGAGGAGATACGCAGTATTTT.

This clone was counted between two and nine times. The chain uses TRBV5-1 and TRBJ2-1; 11 nucleotides agree with TRBD2. With V trimmed by 0 bases and J by 14 bases, 10 bases remained unmatched. Germline-derived CDR1 and CDR2 are SGHRS and YFSETQ. CDR3 size: 15 residues. CDR3 in amino acids: CASSLATSGSVGEFF. Written as DNA, the CDR3 is TGCGCCAGCAGCTTGGCCACTAGCGGGAGCGTTGGCGAGTTCTTC.

This clone has only a few counts. The rearrangement joins TRBV5-1 to TRBJ2-2; possibly TRBD1 for D (5 bases). V gave up 4 bases and J gave up 2 bases, with 9 bases separating them. CDR1 SGHRS and CDR2 YFSETQ come from the germline V gene. The CDR3 covers 14 residues. The CDR3 DNA is TGCGCCAGCAGCACCGGACACAACACCGGGGAGCTGTTTTTT. Translating gives CASSTGHNTGELFF.

This clone has a handful of counts. This chain joins TRBV29-1 and TRBJ1-1; D is undetermined. V was pared by 4 bases and J by 1 base, with 7 bases between. This CDR3 contains 12 residues. Germline V lookup: CDR1 SQVTM, CDR2 ANQGSEA. CDR3 in amino acids: CSVGRRNTEAFF. In nucleotides, the CDR3 is TGCAGCGTTGGCCGGAGGAACACTGAAGCTTTCTTT.

This clone has more than one count but fewer than ten. CDR3 nucleotide sequence: TGTGCCAGCTCACTCTTACAGAGGTCCGGGGCCAATGAGCAGTTCTTC. Translation: CASSLLQRSGANEQFF. The chain recombines TRBV18 with TRBJ2-1; tentatively, D is TRBD1 or TRBD2 (5 bases each). This CDR3 region has 16 residues. CDR1 and CDR2 from the germline V gene are KGHSH and LQKENI. V lost 4 bases, J lost 6 bases, and 19 bases lay in between.

The genes are TRBV4-1 and TRBJ1-6; D unclear. V was clipped by 2 bases and J by 7 bases, with 9 bases between them. The CDR3 spans 14 residues. The germline V gene encodes CDR1 MGHRA and CDR2 YSYEKL. CDR3 protein: CASSQPGPNSPLHF. The CDR3 DNA follows: TGCGCCAGCAGCCAACCGGGTCCGAATTCACCCCTCCACTTT.

This clone occurred once. The chain combines TRBV7-9 with TRBJ2-7; the D gene is possibly TRBD2 (6 bases). Trimming removed 5 bases from V and 4 bases from J, with 18 bases in between. Per germline, CDR1 SEHNR and CDR2 FQNEAQ (reference sequence). This CDR3 spans 15 amino acids. Written as DNA, the CDR3 is TGTGCCAGCAGCCCTAAAGGGAGGCAGGATTACGAGCAGTACTTC. Protein sequence: CASSPKGRQDYEQYF. Variable domain in full (rest from reference TRBV7-9 and TRBJ2-7): DTGVSQNPRHKITKRGQNVTFRCDPISEHNRLYWYRQTLGQGPEFLTYFQNEAQLEKSRLLSDRFSAERPKGSFSTLEIQRTEQGDSAMYLCASSPKGRQDYEQYFGPGTRLTVT.

This clone occurred a few times. The chain has TRBV2 and TRBJ2-7; D is undetermined. Trimming cost V 4 bases and J 2 bases, with 3 bases left between them. There are 11 residues in the CDR3. The germline V gene has CDR1 SNHLY and CDR2 FYNNEI. CDR3: CASSGAYEQYF. CDR3 DNA sequence: TGTGCCAGCAGTGGAGCCTACGAGCAGTACTTC.

This clone was seen more than once but under ten times. This rearrangement joins TRBV7-9 to TRBJ2-7; 10 bases are shared with TRBD2. The CDR3 runs 15 residues. CDR1 SEHNR and CDR2 FQNEAQ come from the germline V gene (reference sequence). J was trimmed by 6 bases and V by 1 base; bases with no gene match: 6. The DNA for the CDR3 is TGTGCCAGCAGCTTAGGTCTAGCGGGAGCATCCGAGCAGTACTTC. Amino acids: CASSLGLAGASEQYF.

Only a few counts were recorded for this clone. This chain links TRBV18 with TRBJ1-4; TRBD1 might be the D (6 bases). Germline V CDR1 and CDR2: KGHSH, LQKENI. CDR3 length: 15 residues. The ends were cut back, 3 bases at V and 5 bases at J, with 13 bases in the middle. In DNA form, the CDR3 reads TGTGCCAGCTCACCCCGACAGGAGCACAATGAAAAACTGTTTTTT. This codes for CASSPRQEHNEKLFF.

The sample holds a few counts of this clone. This chain joins TRBV29-1 and TRBJ1-1; 10 bases are shared with TRBD1. Germline CDR1 SQVTM, CDR2 ANQGSEA. The J segment lost 4 bases and the V segment lost 7 bases, leaving 0 bases of the junction unmatched. CDR3 length: 11 amino acids. The CDR3 DNA sequence: TGCAGCGGACAGGGGGCCACTGAAGCTTTCTTT. It encodes CSGQGATEAFF.

The rearrangement joins TRBV5-6 to TRBJ1-1; no firm D call. Germline V CDR1 and CDR2: SGHDT, YYEEEE. The CDR3 extends over 16 amino acids. V was pared by 4 bases and J by 4 bases, with 20 bases between. The CDR3 DNA reads TGTGCCAGCAGCCGAAGGTCCCAAGGAGGGTTCACTGAAGCTTTCTTT. Protein sequence: CASSRRSQGGFTEAFF.

The chain couples TRBV15 to TRBJ2-3; D unresolved. In germline, CDR1 is LNHNV, CDR2 YYDKDF (reference sequence). V lost 5 bases to trimming and J lost 3 bases, with 9 bases between them. This CDR3 comprises 13 residues. The CDR3 DNA is TGTGCCACCAGCGGCGTTAATACAGATACGCAGTATTTT. This translates into CATSGVNTDTQYF.

Only a few counts were recorded for this clone. This chain connects TRBV29-1 to TRBJ2-2; a possible D gene is TRBD1 (6 bases). V lost 4 bases to trimming and J lost 0 bases, with 6 bases between them. CDR3 size: 13 residues. Germline CDR1 SQVTM, CDR2 ANQGSEA. This CDR3 is CSVGTANTGELFF. CDR3 DNA: TGCAGCGTTGGGACAGCGAACACCGGGGAGCTGTTTTTT.

This sequence joins TRBV30 and TRBJ1-1, with TRBD1 matching over 9 bases. V was pared by 8 bases and J by 7 bases, with 11 bases of the junction left unmatched. The CDR3 length is 13 residues. Germline CDR1 is GTSNPN and CDR2 is SVGIG (reference sequence). This chain's CDR3 is CAREEQGASEAFF. CDR3 in DNA: TGTGCCCGAGAGGAACAGGGGGCAAGTGAAGCTTTCTTT.

There are a few counts of this clone. The V call is TRBV29-1, the J call TRBJ1-5; no reliable D call. Between the trimmed V and J ends, which lost 7 bases and 10 bases, there was a span of 23 bases. The CDR3 sequence is 14 residues long. The germline gives CDR1 SQVTM, CDR2 ANQGSEA. The CDR3 sequence: CSDGWVLGPSPQHF. The CDR3 nucleotides read TGCAGCGATGGGTGGGTGCTCGGGCCTTCACCCCAGCATTTT.

This clone was observed a handful of times. The genes are TRBV7-9 and TRBJ2-4; 8 bases fit TRBD1. The germline V gene has CDR1 SEHNR and CDR2 FQNEAQ (reference sequence). This CDR3 has 14 residues. Trimming removed 5 bases from V and 8 bases from J; junction bases left unmatched: 8. The CDR3 DNA follows: TGTGCCAGCAGCCTCGGACAGGGAGTGGACATTCAGTACTTC. Amino acid sequence: CASSLGQGVDIQYF.

This chain connects TRBV9 to TRBJ2-3; D unresolved. Trimming stripped 4 bases from V and 0 bases from J, with 18 bases between. This CDR3 is 17 amino acids long. CDR1 and CDR2 (germline): SGDLS, YYNGEE. CDR3 sequence: CASSPPSFGPSTDTQYF. The DNA for the CDR3 is TGTGCCAGCAGCCCTCCATCTTTCGGGCCCAGCACAGATACGCAGTATTTT.

The chain has TRBV5-1 and TRBJ2-7, with D tentatively TRBD2 (5 bases). The CDR3 contains 13 residues. Germline V gives CDR1 SGHRS, CDR2 YFSETQ. V was shortened by 6 bases and J by 0 bases, with 10 bases between the two germline ends. The CDR3 DNA follows: TGCGCCAGCACATACGGGGACTCCTACGAGCAGTACTTC. It translates to CASTYGDSYEQYF.